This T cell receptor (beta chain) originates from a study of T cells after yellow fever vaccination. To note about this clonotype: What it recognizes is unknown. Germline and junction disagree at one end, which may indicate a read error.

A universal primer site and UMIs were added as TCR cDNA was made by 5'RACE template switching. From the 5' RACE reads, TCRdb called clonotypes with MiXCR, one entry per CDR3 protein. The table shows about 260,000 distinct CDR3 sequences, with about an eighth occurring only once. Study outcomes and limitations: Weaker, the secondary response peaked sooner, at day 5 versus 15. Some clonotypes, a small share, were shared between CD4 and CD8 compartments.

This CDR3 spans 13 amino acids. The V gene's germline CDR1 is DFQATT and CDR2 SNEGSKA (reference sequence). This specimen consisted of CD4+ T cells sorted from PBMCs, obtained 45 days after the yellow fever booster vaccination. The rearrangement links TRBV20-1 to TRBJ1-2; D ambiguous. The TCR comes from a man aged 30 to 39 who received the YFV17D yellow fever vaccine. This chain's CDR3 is CSARESGSYGHTF. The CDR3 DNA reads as TGCAGTGCTAGAGAATCGGGGAGCTATGGCCACACCTTC.